These T cell receptor beta chains were read from a single sample in a study of molecular identifiers for immune sequencing clone quantification. TCRdb recomputed calls from the PCR reads with MiXCR, one row per CDR3 protein. The sample gives about 35,000 distinct CDR3 sequences, about a fifth of which show up once; about 6.2% is in the top ten. The sequenced material came from naive CD8+ T cells from blood, with Jurkat cell RNA spiked in. All receptors derive from a human donor in good health. Some libraries in this study had Jurkat cell RNA spiked in. Both conserved end residues are part of each CDR3. The size field is filled for only some rows; it gives once, few, many or a size class.

clone_size j_call v_call cdr3_aa
many TRBJ2-1 TRBV4-3 CASSQGAGGYNEQFF
- TRBJ2-2 TRBV4-1 CASSQRLADTGELFF
many TRBJ1-6 TRBV28 CASSISLGDYNSPLHF
few TRBJ2-7 TRBV12-3/TRBV12-4 CASSPGVGTYEQYF
- TRBJ2-5 TRBV6-1 CASSDGKLSQETQYF
medium-sized TRBJ2-1 TRBV5-1 CASSFNNEQFF
few TRBJ1-2 TRBV29-1 CSVEDSGQGVRGYGYTF
few TRBJ1-4 TRBV14 CASSQDDAEKLFF
once TRBJ2-4 TRBV29-1 CSAETSGENIQYF
many TRBJ2-7 TRBV4-3 CASSQEKEGFYEQYF
many TRBJ2-3 TRBV7-3 CASSPRTSDTQYF
many TRBJ2-1 TRBV29-1 CSVGRSSSYNEQFF
- TRBJ2-2 TRBV7-2 CARTDGNTGELFF
- TRBJ2-3 TRBV2 CASSEADPLWDTQYF
many TRBJ2-1 TRBV19 CASSINGPNEQFF
many TRBJ2-2 TRBV28 CASSSLTGQGTRELFF
many TRBJ1-1 TRBV5-5 CASSLDTGGVEAFF
many TRBJ2-1 TRBV6-1 CASFNEQFF
- TRBJ1-2 TRBV29-1 CSVAQYTGVIGYTF
- TRBJ1-2 TRBV28 CANRALRGLGYTF
many TRBJ2-1 TRBV14 CASSLTGAGDEQFF
many TRBJ2-2 TRBV7-2 CASSLVGLGGQGHTGELFF
many TRBJ1-2 TRBV5-5 CASSHFNRGHGYTF
many TRBJ2-1 TRBV9 CASSVATREGRGNEQFF
many TRBJ1-1 TRBV19 CASSQGTGTEAFF
many TRBJ2-1 TRBV12-3/TRBV12-4 CASSLLGLAGGRAYNEQFF
- TRBJ2-1 TRBV7-9 CASGGLISHEQFF
few TRBJ2-3 TRBV25-1 CASSEYRQGTDTQYF
many TRBJ2-1 TRBV28 CASNSPGAGERNEQFF
many TRBJ2-1 TRBV4-3 CASSPRDYPYNEQFF
many TRBJ2-3 TRBV28 CASSPVGTDTQYF
- TRBJ2-3 TRBV5-1 CASSSVPEGLDTQYF
many TRBJ2-6 TRBV7-3 CASSPKLAGSPSGANVLTF
few TRBJ2-3 TRBV7-2 CASSRATDTQYF
- TRBJ2-7 TRBV28 CASSLGGFEQYF
few TRBJ2-5 TRBV3-1 CASSQGLAPETQYF
many TRBJ2-1 TRBV18 CASSPSESSYNEQFF
- TRBJ2-6 TRBV18 CASSPTLWTGAPSGANVLTF
- TRBJ2-1 TRBV10-1 CASSDGGRPLF
- TRBJ2-7 TRBV11-2 CASRNTLAGGPEQYF
many TRBJ2-2 TRBV7-6 CASSLVGQGNTGELFF
- TRBJ1-4 TRBV5-8 CASSLGQAPAEKLFF
many TRBJ2-1 TRBV4-1 CASSQDVGGGNEQFF